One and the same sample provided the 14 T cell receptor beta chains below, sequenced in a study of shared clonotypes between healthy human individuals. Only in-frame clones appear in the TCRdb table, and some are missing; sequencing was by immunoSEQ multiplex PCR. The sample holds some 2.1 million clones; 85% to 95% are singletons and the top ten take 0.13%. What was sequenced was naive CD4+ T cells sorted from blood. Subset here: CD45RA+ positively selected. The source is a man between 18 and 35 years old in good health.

The CDR3 region is CASSESGVNTQYF. CDR3 nucleotide sequence: TGCGCCAGCAGTGAGTCGGGGGTAAATACGCAGTATTTT. This sequence joins TRBV10-2 and TRBJ2-3; perhaps D is TRBD1 or TRBD2 (5 bases each). The CDR3 loop spans 13 amino acids. Germline V lookup: CDR1 WSHSY, CDR2 SAAADI. V lost 0 bases and J lost 7, with 8 bases in between.

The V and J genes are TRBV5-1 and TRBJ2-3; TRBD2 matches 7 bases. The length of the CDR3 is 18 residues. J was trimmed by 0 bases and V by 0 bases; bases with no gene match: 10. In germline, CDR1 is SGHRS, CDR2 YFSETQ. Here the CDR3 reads CASSLAPGSGVSTDTQYF. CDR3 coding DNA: TGCGCCAGCAGCTTGGCCCCGGGAAGCGGGGTGAGCACAGATACGCAGTATTTT.

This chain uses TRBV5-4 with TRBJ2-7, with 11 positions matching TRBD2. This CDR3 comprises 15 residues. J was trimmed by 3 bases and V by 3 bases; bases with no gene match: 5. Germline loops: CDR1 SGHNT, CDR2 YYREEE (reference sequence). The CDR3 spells CASSSATSGSYEQYF. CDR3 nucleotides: TGTGCCAGCAGCTCTGCTACTAGCGGGAGCTACGAGCAGTACTTC.

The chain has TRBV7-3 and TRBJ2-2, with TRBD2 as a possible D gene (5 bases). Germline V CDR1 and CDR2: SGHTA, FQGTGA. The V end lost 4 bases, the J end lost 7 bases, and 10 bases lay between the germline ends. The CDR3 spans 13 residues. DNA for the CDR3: TGTGCCAGCAGCTACCTAGGAGGCGGGGAGCTGTTTTTT. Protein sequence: CASSYLGGGELFF. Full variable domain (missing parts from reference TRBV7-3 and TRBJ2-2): GAGVSQTPSNKVTEKGKYVELRCDPISGHTALYWYRQSLGQGPEFLIYFQGTGAADDSGLPNDRFFAVRPEGSVSTLKIQRTERGDSAVYLCASSYLGGGELFFGEGSRLTVL.

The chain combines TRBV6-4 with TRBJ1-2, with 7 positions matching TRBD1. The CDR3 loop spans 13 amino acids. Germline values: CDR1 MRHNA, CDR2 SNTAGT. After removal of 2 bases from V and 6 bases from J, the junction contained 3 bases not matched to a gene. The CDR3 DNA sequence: TGTGCCAGCAGTGACACAGGGGTTCATGGCTACACCTTC. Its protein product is CASSDTGVHGYTF.

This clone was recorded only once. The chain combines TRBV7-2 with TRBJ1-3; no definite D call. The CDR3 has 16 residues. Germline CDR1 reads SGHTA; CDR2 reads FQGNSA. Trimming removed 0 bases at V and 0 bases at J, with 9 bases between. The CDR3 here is CASSLASSFSGNTIYF. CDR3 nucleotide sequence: TGTGCCAGCAGCTTAGCTTCCAGCTTCTCTGGAAACACCATATATTTT.

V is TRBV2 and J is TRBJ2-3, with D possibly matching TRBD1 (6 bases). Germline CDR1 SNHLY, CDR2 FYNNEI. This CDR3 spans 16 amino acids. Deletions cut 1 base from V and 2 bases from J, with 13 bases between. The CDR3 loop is CASSEGGQGITDTQYF. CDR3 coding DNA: TGTGCCAGCAGTGAAGGGGGGCAGGGAATCACAGATACGCAGTATTTT.

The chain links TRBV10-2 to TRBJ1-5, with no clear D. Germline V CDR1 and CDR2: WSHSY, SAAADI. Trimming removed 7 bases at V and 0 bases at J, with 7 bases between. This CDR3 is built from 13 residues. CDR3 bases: TGCGCCAGCACTACGTTTAGCAATCAGCCCCAGCATTTT. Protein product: CASTTFSNQPQHF.

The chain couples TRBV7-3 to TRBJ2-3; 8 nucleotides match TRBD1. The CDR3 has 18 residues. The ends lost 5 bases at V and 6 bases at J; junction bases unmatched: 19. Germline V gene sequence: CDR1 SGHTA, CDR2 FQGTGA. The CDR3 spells CASSPNNRGIKSRDTQYF. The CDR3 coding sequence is TGTGCCAGCAGCCCGAACAACAGGGGGATTAAGTCTAGGGATACGCAGTATTTT. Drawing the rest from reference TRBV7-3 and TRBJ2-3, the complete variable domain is GAGVSQTPSNKVTEKGKYVELRCDPISGHTALYWYRQSLGQGPEFLIYFQGTGAADDSGLPNDRFFAVRPEGSVSTLKIQRTERGDSAVYLCASSPNNRGIKSRDTQYFGPGTRLTVL.

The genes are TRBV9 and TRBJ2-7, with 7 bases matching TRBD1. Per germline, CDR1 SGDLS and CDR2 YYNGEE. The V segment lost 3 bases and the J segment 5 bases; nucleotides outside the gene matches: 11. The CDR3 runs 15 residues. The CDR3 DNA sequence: TGTGCCAGCAGCGCTACAGGGGAACATTTCGACGAGCAGTACTTC. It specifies CASSATGEHFDEQYF.

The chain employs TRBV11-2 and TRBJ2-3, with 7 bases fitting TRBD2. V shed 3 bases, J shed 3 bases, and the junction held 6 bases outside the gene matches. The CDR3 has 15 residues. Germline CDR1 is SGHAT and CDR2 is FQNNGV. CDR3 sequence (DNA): TGTGCCAGCAGCTTTGCTAGCGGATTAACAGATACGCAGTATTTT. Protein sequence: CASSFASGLTDTQYF.

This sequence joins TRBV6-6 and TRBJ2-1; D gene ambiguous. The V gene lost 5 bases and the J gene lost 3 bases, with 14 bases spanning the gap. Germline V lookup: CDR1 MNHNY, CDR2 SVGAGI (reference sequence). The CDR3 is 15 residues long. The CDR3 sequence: CASSLRTIFYNEQFF. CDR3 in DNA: TGTGCCAGCAGTCTCCGGACCATATTCTACAATGAGCAGTTCTTC.

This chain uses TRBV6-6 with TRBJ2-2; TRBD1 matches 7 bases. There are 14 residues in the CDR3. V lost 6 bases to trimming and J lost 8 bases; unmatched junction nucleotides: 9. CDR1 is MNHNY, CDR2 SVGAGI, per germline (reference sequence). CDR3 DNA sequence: TGTGCCAGCAGAACCGGGACAGAAGCGGGGGAGCTGTTTTTT. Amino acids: CASRTGTEAGELFF.

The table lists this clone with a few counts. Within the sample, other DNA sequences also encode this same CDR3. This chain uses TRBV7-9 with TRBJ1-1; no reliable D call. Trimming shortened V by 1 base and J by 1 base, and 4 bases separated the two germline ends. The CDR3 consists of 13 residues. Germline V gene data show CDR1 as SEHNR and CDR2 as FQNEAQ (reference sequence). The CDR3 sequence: CASSLEENTEAFF. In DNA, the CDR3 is TGTGCCAGCAGCTTAGAGGAGAACACTGAAGCTTTCTTT.